The 8 T cell receptor beta chains given below trace back to one sample, sequenced in a study of CD8+ T cells in alopecia areata. Treatment of the sample: oral pan-JAK inhibitor, 5-10 mg twice daily. The sequencing template was cDNA reverse transcribed from extracted RNA. Sequencing used immunoSEQ multiplex PCR; TCRdb keeps in-frame clones, though not all of them. The top ten clones hold about 14% of a sample with 98,000 or so clones, 60% to 75% of them seen once. This specimen was CD8+ T cells sorted from blood, taken at week 4, from a patient treated with tofacitinib. All receptors derive from a human donor with alopecia areata.

The rearrangement joins TRBV7-7 to TRBJ2-7, with 9 bases that match TRBD1. Germline V gene sequence: CDR1 SSHAT, CDR2 FNYEAQ (reference sequence). There are 14 residues in the CDR3. The ends lost 5 bases at V and 3 bases at J; junction bases unmatched: 5. CDR3 in amino acids: CASSPGTGSYEQYF. In DNA, the CDR3 is TGTGCCAGCAGCCCGGGGACAGGGAGCTACGAGCAGTACTTC.

This chain uses TRBV6-6 with TRBJ2-2; D gene unclear. The CDR3 contains 15 residues. Trimming took 0 bases from V and 4 from J, leaving 9 bases between them. Germline V gene data show CDR1 as MNHNY and CDR2 as SVGAGI (reference sequence). DNA for the CDR3: TGTGCCAGCAGTTACTCCCCAGATTCCACCGGGGAGCTGTTTTTT. It codes for CASSYSPDSTGELFF.

The chain has TRBV5-6 and TRBJ2-1; the D call may be TRBD1 or TRBD2 (5 bases each). The ends were cut back, 4 bases at V and 0 bases at J, with 14 bases in the middle. The CDR3 contains 16 residues. Germline assignment: CDR1 SGHDT and CDR2 YYEEEE. The CDR3 loop is CASSEGREFSYNEQFF. In DNA form, the CDR3 reads TGTGCCAGCAGCGAGGGGCGAGAATTCTCCTACAATGAGCAGTTCTTC.

V is TRBV2 and J is TRBJ1-4; D call uncertain. Germline assignment: CDR1 SNHLY and CDR2 FYNNEI. This CDR3 has 13 residues. The V end lost 6 bases, the J end lost 3 bases, and 8 bases lay between the germline ends. CDR3 residues: CASRQSSNEKLFF. CDR3 sequence (DNA): TGTGCCAGCAGGCAAAGTTCTAATGAAAAACTGTTTTTT.

This chain uses TRBV7-8 with TRBJ2-2, with a weak D call TRBD2 (6 bases). V lost 1 base, J lost 6 bases, and 18 bases lay in between. The CDR3 is 17 residues long. Germline CDR1 is SGHVS and CDR2 is FQNEAQ. Here the CDR3 DNA reads TGTGCCAGCAGCTTAGAATCGGGGGTCCCGAAGGCCGGGGAGCTGTTTTTT. It is translated as CASSLESGVPKAGELFF.

The chain carries TRBV4-3 and TRBJ2-7; tentative D call: TRBD2 (5 bases). CDR3 length equals 13 residues. V lost 1 base, J lost 4 bases, and 8 bases lay in between. CDR1 is LGHNA, CDR2 YSLEER, per germline. The CDR3 loop is CASSQGTGYEQYF. The CDR3 DNA reads TGCGCCAGCAGCCAAGGGACGGGATACGAGCAGTACTTC.

This sequence joins TRBV9 and TRBJ2-3; 8 nucleotides agree with TRBD2. Germline-derived CDR1 and CDR2 are SGDLS and YYNGEE. The length of the CDR3 is 17 residues. Losses at the gene ends were 4 bases for V and 5 bases for J; bases not matched to a gene: 15. CDR3 loop: CASSLPYSREAGDTQYF. For the CDR3, the DNA is TGTGCCAGCAGCCTTCCGTACTCGCGGGAGGCAGGAGATACGCAGTATTTT.

This chain links TRBV4-1 with TRBJ2-7; 9 bases match TRBD2. Germline-derived CDR1 and CDR2 are MGHRA and YSYEKL. CDR3 length: 14 residues. Trimming removed 4 bases from V and 1 base from J; junction bases left unmatched: 2. The CDR3 region is CASSLSGSSYEQYF. DNA for the CDR3: TGCGCCAGCAGCCTTAGCGGGAGTTCCTACGAGCAGTACTTC.